Shown below are 25 T cell receptor beta chains from a single sample sequenced in a study of molecular identifiers for immune sequencing clone quantification. TCRdb re-called the PCR reads with MiXCR, one entry per CDR3 protein. The sample lists roughly 10,000 distinct CDR3 sequences, about a fifth occurring once. The sequenced sample was naive CD8+ T cells from blood, with Jurkat cell RNA spiked in. Subset: FACS-sorted CD8+CD4-CCR7+CD45RA+ naive T cells. The receptor set was obtained from a human donor in good health. Some libraries in this study had Jurkat cell RNA spiked in.

By proportion, this clonotype is medium-sized. V usage is TRBV4-2 and J usage is TRBJ2-3; possible D gene TRBD2, 5 bases. The CDR3 contains 13 residues. CDR1 and CDR2 (germline): LGHNA, YNFKEQ. V dropped 0 bases and J dropped 11 bases, with 12 bases sitting between them. The CDR3 is CASSQEVAREQYF. The CDR3 DNA reads TGTGCCAGCAGCCAAGAAGTAGCGAGAGAGCAGTATTTT.

By its share, this clonotype is medium-sized. This sequence joins TRBV25-1 and TRBJ2-7; a possible D gene is TRBD2 (6 bases). The length of the CDR3 is 13 residues. V lost 10 bases, J lost 3 bases, and 16 bases lay in between. Germline CDR1 is MGHDK and CDR2 is SYGVNS. The CDR3, as DNA: TGTGCCATCTCGGTTAGCGGCGGCTACGAGCAGTACTTC. Translation gives CAISVSGGYEQYF.

A word on this clonotype: A much larger clone differs from this one at a single base, so this may be a read error. The chain recombines TRBV3-1 with TRBJ1-5, with 7 bases aligning to TRBD1. Germline V gives CDR1 LGHDT, CDR2 YNNKEL (reference sequence). CDR3 size: 14 residues. As DNA, the CDR3 is TGTGCCAGCAGCCATTGGGACAGCAGTCAGCCCCAGCATTTT. This gives the protein CASSHWDSSQPQHF.

For this clonotype: One end of the junction fails to match germline, which may point to a read error. The chain couples TRBV5-1 to TRBJ2-3, with 13 bases fitting TRBD2. CDR1 and CDR2 from the germline V gene are SGHRS and YFSETQ. The CDR3 extends over 18 amino acids. The CDR3 nucleotides read TGCGCCAGCAGCCCCGGACTAGCGGGGGCCCAGGGGACAGCTACGCAGTATTTT. It specifies CASSPGLAGAQGTATQYF.

Relative to its sample, this clonotype is medium-sized. V usage is TRBV12-3 or TRBV12-4 and J usage is TRBJ2-3, with D possibly called TRBD1 or TRBD2 (6 bases each). CDR3 length: 15 amino acids. The V gene lost 0 bases and the J gene lost 5 bases, with 12 bases spanning the gap. The CDR3 coding sequence is TGTGCCAGCAGTTTAGCAGGACGGGGGCAAGATACGCAGTATTTT. This codes for CASSLAGRGQDTQYF.

This clonotype was observed at least ten times. This sequence joins TRBV4-1 and TRBJ2-7; 8 bases fit TRBD1. The germline V gene encodes CDR1 MGHRA and CDR2 YSYEKL. J gave up 6 bases and V 5 bases, and 12 bases lay outside the gene matches. The length of the CDR3 is 15 residues. The CDR3 is CASSSNDRGVGEQYF. CDR3 sequence (DNA): TGCGCCAGCAGCTCAAATGACAGGGGAGTGGGCGAGCAGTACTTC.

To note about this clonotype: The junction shows a germline mismatch at one end, possibly a read error. The gene calls are TRBV7-2 and TRBJ2-3; a weak D match, TRBD2 (5 bases). The CDR3 has 12 amino acids. CDR1 SGHTA and CDR2 FQGNSA come from the germline V gene. The CDR3, as DNA: TGTGCCAGCAGCCCGGTGGGAGATACGCGGTATTTT. Its protein is CASSPVGDTRYF.

This clonotype is categorized as medium-sized (0.01 to 0.1%). V gene TRBV7-9 combines with J gene TRBJ2-5; 9 bases line up with TRBD1. Germline CDR1 SEHNR, CDR2 FQNEAQ (reference sequence). J was trimmed by 3 bases and V by 4 bases; bases with no gene match: 6. CDR3 length: 15 residues. CDR3 sequence: CASSSWTGEEETQYF. The CDR3 DNA is TGTGCCAGCAGCTCCTGGACAGGGGAGGAAGAGACCCAGTACTTC.

Notes on this clonotype: A much larger clone lies a single base off, so this may be a read error. The CDR3 bases are TGTGCCAGCTCTCCAGTGGGCGCTGAGCAGTTCTTC. It is translated as CASSPVGAEQFF. This rearrangement joins TRBV3-1 to TRBJ2-1, with D hard to call. Deletions cut 8 bases from V and 9 bases from J, with 14 bases between. The length of the CDR3 is 12 residues. The germline CDR1 and CDR2 sequences are LGHDT and YNNKEL (reference sequence).

There are a few counts of this clonotype. The chain recombines TRBV11-2 with TRBJ2-1, with 10 positions matching TRBD2. Germline V gene lookup returns CDR1 SGHAT and CDR2 FQNNGV. This CDR3 has 17 amino acids. The V gene end was trimmed by 7 bases and the J gene end by 0 bases; junction bases not matched to a gene: 9. DNA of the CDR3: TGTGCCAGCAAACGAGGACTAGCGGAAAGCTCCTACAATGAGCAGTTCTTC. Its translation is CASKRGLAESSYNEQFF.

As for this clonotype: A much larger clone is a single base away; this may be a read error. CDR3 DNA sequence: TGCGGTGCCGAACTAGCGGATAGCACAGATACGCAGTATTTT. It encodes CGAELADSTDTQYF. V gene TRBV20-1 combines with J gene TRBJ2-3; 8 bases are a match to TRBD2. CDR1 is DFQATT, CDR2 SNEGSKA, per germline (reference sequence). This CDR3 spans 14 amino acids.

This clonotype was detected many times. V gene TRBV7-9 combines with J gene TRBJ2-3, with 8 bases fitting TRBD1. This CDR3 region has 12 residues. Germline assignment: CDR1 SEHNR and CDR2 FQNEAQ (reference sequence). V shed 5 bases and J 8 bases; nucleotides not matched to a gene: 3. The CDR3, as DNA: TGTGCCAGCAGCACAGGGGGAGGTACGCAGTATTTT. This translates into CASSTGGGTQYF.

The CDR3 spells CASSNLMGGLEQFF. The CDR3 DNA sequence: TGTGCCAGCAGCAACCTAATGGGGGGGCTTGAGCAGTTCTTC. The chain couples TRBV9 to TRBJ2-1; the D gene is possibly TRBD2 (7 bases). This CDR3 comprises 14 residues. V shed 4 bases and J shed 9 bases, with 17 bases lying between them. Germline values: CDR1 SGDLS, CDR2 YYNGEE.

Details on this clonotype: A single base separates this from a much larger clone, so it may be a read error. The V call is TRBV19, the J call TRBJ1-1, with D unresolved. The V end was cut by 5 bases, the J end by 1 base, with 8 bases between. Per the germline V gene, CDR1 is LNHDA and CDR2 is SQIVND (reference sequence). This CDR3 has 13 amino acids. The CDR3 nucleotides are TGTGCCAGTAGTCAAGACTGGAACACTGAAGCTTTCTTT. This translates into CASSQDWNTEAFF.

On this clonotype itself: A clone one base away is much larger, so this may be a read error. V usage is TRBV27 and J usage is TRBJ2-7, with 8 bases lining up with TRBD1. The trim removed 5 bases at V and 5 bases at J, leaving 11 bases unmatched. CDR1 and CDR2 (germline): MNHEY, SMNVEV (reference sequence). The CDR3 is 15 amino acids. CDR3 region: CASSPTTGALHEQYF. CDR3 nucleotide sequence: TGTGCCAGCAGTCCAACGACAGGGGCCTTGCACGAGCAGTACTTC.

The chain combines TRBV4-3 with TRBJ2-3; 8 positions match TRBD2. The CDR3 length is 15 residues. Germline loops: CDR1 LGHNA, CDR2 YSLEER. With 1 base clipped from V and 6 bases from J, the junction kept 6 bases outside the gene matches. CDR3 protein: CASSQVGGAGDTQYF. The DNA of the CDR3 is TGCGCCAGCAGCCAAGTCGGGGGGGCGGGGGATACGCAGTATTTT.

The V call is TRBV19, the J call TRBJ1-5; TRBD1 aligns across 7 bases. The CDR3 loop spans 13 amino acids. V lost 7 bases to trimming and J lost 2 bases; unmatched junction nucleotides: 2. Germline V gives CDR1 LNHDA, CDR2 SQIVND (reference sequence). CDR3 sequence: CASNTGGNQPQHF. The DNA of the CDR3 is TGTGCCAGTAATACAGGGGGCAATCAGCCCCAGCATTTT.

Turning to this clonotype: A much larger clone differs by one base, so this may be a read error. Because the CDR3 is missing its conserved closing phenylalanine or tryptophan, this is likely a read error. The chain has TRBV7-9 and TRBJ2-3, with no clear D. CDR3 length: 15 amino acids. The germline V gene encodes CDR1 SEHNR and CDR2 FQNEAQ (reference sequence). The V and J ends lost 1 base and 0 bases respectively, with 8 bases between them. The CDR3, as DNA: TGTGCCAGCAGCTTAGAAGTCGGCAGCACAGATACGCAGTATTCT. Residues: CASSLEVGSTDTQYS.

Worth noting for this clonotype: Its ends do not fully match the called genes, so a read error is possible. The V and J genes are TRBV4-1 and TRBJ2-1; the match to TRBD2 covers 7 bases. From germline, CDR1 is MGHRA and CDR2 YSYEKL. This CDR3 region has 15 residues. The CDR3 here is CASGTGLAEYNVQFF. The CDR3 region has the DNA TGCGCCAGCGGAACGGGTCTAGCGGAATACAATGTGCAGTTCTTC.

The V gene is TRBV7-9, the J gene TRBJ2-7; D remains unclear. CDR1 and CDR2 from the germline V gene are SEHNR and FQNEAQ (reference sequence). V lost 8 bases and J 0 bases, leaving 8 bases between the germline ends. CDR3 length: 12 amino acids. DNA for the CDR3: TGTGCCAGCTCGACACTCTCCTACGAGCAGTACTTC. Protein sequence: CASSTLSYEQYF.

By sample fraction, this clonotype is medium-sized (0.01 to 0.1%). V usage is TRBV19 and J usage is TRBJ2-1; TRBD2 aligns across 10 bases. The CDR3 has 18 amino acids. The germline V gene encodes CDR1 LNHDA and CDR2 SQIVND (reference sequence). Unmatched junction bases numbered 13, after V lost 5 bases and J lost 3 bases. The DNA for the CDR3 is TGTGCCAGTAGTCTTAAAGGGCCGGCTAGCGGGAGCTACAATGAGCAGTTCTTC. Its protein is CASSLKGPASGSYNEQFF.

By share of the sample, this clonotype is medium-sized. The chain has TRBV7-9 and TRBJ1-3; the D is unclear. This CDR3 region has 18 residues. The V end lost 4 bases, the J end lost 0 bases, and 19 bases lay between the germline ends. The germline V gene encodes CDR1 SEHNR and CDR2 FQNEAQ (reference sequence). The CDR3 loop is CASSSNPSPADSGNTIYF. CDR3 coding DNA: TGTGCCAGCAGCTCCAACCCATCCCCGGCCGACTCTGGAAACACCATATATTTT.

This clonotype showed up just a few times. The chain links TRBV14 to TRBJ2-2; D ambiguous. The CDR3 is 16 residues long. Germline CDR1 SGHDN, CDR2 FVKESK. V shed 0 bases and J shed 0 bases, with 8 bases lying between them. For the CDR3, the DNA is TGTGCCAGCAGCCAAGATGGGTTCCCGAACACCGGGGAGCTGTTTTTT. This encodes CASSQDGFPNTGELFF.

The rearrangement joins TRBV6-2 or TRBV6-3 to TRBJ2-7, with D tentatively TRBD2 (5 bases). Trimming pared 0 bases from V and 2 bases from J, leaving 5 bases between. Germline values: CDR1 MNHEY, CDR2 SVGEGT. The CDR3 length is 13 residues. CDR3 sequence (DNA): TGTGCCAGCAGTTACTCGGGAGCCTACGAGCAGTACTTC. As protein: CASSYSGAYEQYF.

This clonotype came up a few times. The rearrangement joins TRBV10-3 to TRBJ2-5, with 8 positions matching TRBD2. V lost 2 bases, J lost 3 bases, and 8 bases stayed unmatched. The CDR3 is 16 amino acids. Germline CDR1 ENHRY, CDR2 SYGVKD. The CDR3: CAISEPAAGGEETQYF. CDR3 nucleotide sequence: TGTGCCATCAGTGAGCCGGCGGCGGGGGGCGAAGAGACCCAGTACTTC.